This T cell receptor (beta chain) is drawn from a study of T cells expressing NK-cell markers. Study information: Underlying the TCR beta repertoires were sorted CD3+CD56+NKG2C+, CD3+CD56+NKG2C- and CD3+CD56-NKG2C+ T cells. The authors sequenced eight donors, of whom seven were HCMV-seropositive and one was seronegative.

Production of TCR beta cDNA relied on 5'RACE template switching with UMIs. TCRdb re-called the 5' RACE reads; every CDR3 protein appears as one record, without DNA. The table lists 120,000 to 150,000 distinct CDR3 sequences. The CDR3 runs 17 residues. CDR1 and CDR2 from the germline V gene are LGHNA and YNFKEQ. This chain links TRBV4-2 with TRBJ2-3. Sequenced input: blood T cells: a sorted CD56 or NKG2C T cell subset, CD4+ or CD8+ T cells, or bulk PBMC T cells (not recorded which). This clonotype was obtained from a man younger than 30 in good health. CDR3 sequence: CASSQESDSARTDTQYF.